Below, 18 T cell receptor beta chains from the same sample are listed, as sequenced in a study of response to subunit inactivated influenza vaccine. TCRdb redid the calling of the RT-PCR reads with MiXCR, one entry per CDR3 protein. The data show hundreds of thousands of distinct CDR3 sequences, 15% to 19% seen once. Sequences were derived from PBMCs from blood, sampled approximately 12 days after vaccination. The source of these receptors is a man aged 50-60 years who received an inactivated influenza vaccine.

This clonotype came up many times. The chain joins TRBV5-5 to TRBJ2-7; TRBD2 aligns across 8 bases. With 1 base clipped from V and 7 bases from J, the junction kept 10 bases outside the gene matches. The CDR3 is 15 residues long. CDR1 is SGHKS, CDR2 YYEKEE, per germline (reference sequence). CDR3 DNA: TGTGCCAGCAGCTTGACGACGGGAGGGCCCTTGGAGCAGTACTTC. Its translation is CASSLTTGGPLEQYF.

This clonotype turned up a few times. V and J are TRBV5-1 and TRBJ1-1; 7 positions match TRBD1. The trim removed 2 bases at V and 6 bases at J, leaving 4 bases unmatched. The germline V gene encodes CDR1 SGHRS and CDR2 YFSETQ. CDR3 size: 13 residues. The CDR3 is CASSFQGGAEAFF. CDR3 coding DNA: TGCGCCAGCAGCTTCCAGGGGGGGGCTGAAGCTTTCTTT.

The V call is TRBV20-1, the J call TRBJ2-5, with D possibly matching TRBD2 (5 bases). Germline V gene sequence: CDR1 DFQATT, CDR2 SNEGSKA (reference sequence). The V end was cut by 0 bases, the J end by 2 bases, with 7 bases between. The CDR3 length is 13 residues. CDR3 sequence: CSARDGMQETQYF. CDR3 sequence (DNA): TGCAGTGCTAGAGACGGGATGCAAGAGACCCAGTACTTC.

This clonotype was found a few times. The CDR3 sequence is CSASSPPGGGSYEQYF. The CDR3 nucleotides read TGCAGTGCTAGTTCTCCTCCAGGGGGGGGTTCCTACGAGCAGTACTTC. The gene calls are TRBV20-1 and TRBJ2-7, with D possibly being TRBD1 or TRBD2 (7 bases each). The CDR3 length is 16 residues. V was cut by 3 bases and J by 1 base, with 19 bases left in between. Germline assignment: CDR1 DFQATT and CDR2 SNEGSKA (reference sequence).

V gene TRBV2 combines with J gene TRBJ2-6; D is perhaps TRBD1 (6 bases). CDR1 is SNHLY, CDR2 FYNNEI, per germline. The CDR3 spans 15 residues. V gave up 5 bases and J gave up 0 bases, with 8 bases separating them. CDR3 nucleotides: TGTGCCAGCAGTACAGGGTTCTCTGGGGCCAACGTCCTGACTTTC. It encodes CASSTGFSGANVLTF. Supplemented by reference TRBV2 and TRBJ2-6, the full variable domain reads EPEVTQTPSHQVTQMGQEVILRCVPISNHLYFYWYRQILGQKVEFLVSFYNNEISEKSEIFDDQFSVERPDGSNFTLKIRSTKLEDSAMYFCASSTGFSGANVLTFGAGSRLTVL.

The chain employs TRBV7-9 and TRBJ1-2, with a tentative D call TRBD1 (6 bases). The V end lost 2 bases, the J end lost 2 bases, and 12 bases lay between the germline ends. This CDR3 is built from 15 residues. CDR1 and CDR2 from the germline V gene are SEHNR and FQNEAQ (reference sequence). The CDR3 DNA sequence: TGTGCCAGCAGCTTACCAGGGGAAGTCAACTATGGCTACACCTTC. Its protein product is CASSLPGEVNYGYTF. Using reference TRBV7-9 and TRBJ1-2 for the parts outside the CDR3, the full variable domain is DTGVSQNPRHKITKRGQNVTFRCDPISEHNRLYWYRQTLGQGPEFLTYFQNEAQLEKSRLLSDRFSAERPKGSFSTLEIQRTEQGDSAMYLCASSLPGEVNYGYTFGSGTRLTVV.

This clonotype was seen ten or more times. The rearrangement uses TRBV27 and TRBJ2-7; possible D gene TRBD1, 6 bases. This CDR3 contains 15 residues. CDR1 and CDR2 from the germline V gene are MNHEY and SMNVEV (reference sequence). Deletions cut 5 bases from V and 3 bases from J, with 17 bases between. The CDR3 loop is CASSPYYRDNYEQYF. In nucleotides, the CDR3 is TGTGCCAGCAGTCCGTACTACCGGGACAACTACGAGCAGTACTTC.

There are a few counts of this clonotype. The genes are TRBV7-9 and TRBJ1-1; maybe TRBD1 (5 bases). V was trimmed by 2 bases and J by 7 bases, leaving 14 bases between them. CDR3 length equals 14 residues. CDR1 and CDR2 from the germline V gene are SEHNR and FQNEAQ (reference sequence). CDR3 DNA: TGTGCCAGCAGCTTATCAATGACAGCCAATGAAGCTTTCTTT. This sequence encodes CASSLSMTANEAFF.

This clonotype was seen more than once but under ten times. This chain links TRBV20-1 with TRBJ2-7, with 10 bases that match TRBD1. CDR3 length equals 15 residues. The germline V gene encodes CDR1 DFQATT and CDR2 SNEGSKA (reference sequence). With V trimmed by 5 bases and J by 5 bases, 12 bases remained unmatched. Written as DNA, the CDR3 is TGCAGTGCTCCGACACCTCCGGGACAGGGGAACGAGCAGTACTTC. Its protein product is CSAPTPPGQGNEQYF.

This clonotype was observed a handful of times. The chain combines TRBV4-2 with TRBJ2-5, with a weak D call TRBD2 (6 bases). V dropped 2 bases and J dropped 2 bases, with 15 bases sitting between them. The CDR3 is 16 residues long. CDR1 LGHNA and CDR2 YNFKEQ come from the germline V gene. The DNA of the CDR3 is TGTGCCAGCAGCCAACAAGGGGTAGCGGCTCAAGAGACCCAGTACTTC. Amino acid sequence: CASSQQGVAAQETQYF.

The V gene is TRBV5-1, the J gene TRBJ2-3, with 8 bases fitting TRBD1. The CDR3 length is 14 residues. V was clipped by 4 bases and J by 6 bases; unmatched bases: 7. Per germline, CDR1 SGHRS and CDR2 YFSETQ. CDR3 sequence: CASSDRTGLDTQYF. The CDR3 DNA reads as TGCGCCAGCAGCGACCGGACAGGGTTGGATACGCAGTATTTT.

This clonotype was counted a few times. The chain recombines TRBV10-3 with TRBJ2-5; possibly TRBD1 or TRBD2 for D (5 bases each). The germline gives CDR1 ENHRY, CDR2 SYGVKD. The V gene lost 6 bases and the J gene lost 2 bases, with 16 bases spanning the gap. CDR3 length equals 15 residues. The CDR3 spells CAISRTGTEQETQYF. The CDR3 region has the DNA TGTGCCATCAGCAGAACCGGGACGGAACAAGAGACCCAGTACTTC.

This clonotype was recorded only once. The chain joins TRBV7-6 to TRBJ2-2; D not certain. CDR3 length equals 15 residues. The V and J ends lost 1 base and 5 bases respectively, with 11 bases between them. The germline V gene encodes CDR1 SGHVS and CDR2 FNYEAQ. The CDR3 DNA is TGTGCCAGCAGCTTAGGGCCGAGAAGGACCGGGGAGCTGTTTTTT. It is translated as CASSLGPRRTGELFF.

This clonotype was recorded many times. CDR3 sequence: CASSYARKTGFAPNQPQHF. The CDR3 nucleotides read TGTGCCAGCAGTTACGCCCGGAAGACAGGGTTCGCCCCTAATCAGCCCCAGCATTTT. The rearrangement joins TRBV6-2 or TRBV6-3 to TRBJ1-5, with TRBD1 identical over 7 bases. Germline CDR1 MNHEY, CDR2 SVGEGT. The V gene end was trimmed by 2 bases and the J gene end by 4 bases; junction bases not matched to a gene: 17. The length of the CDR3 is 19 residues.

The J gene is TRBJ2-2, the V gene TRBV20-1; 7 nucleotides line up with TRBD1. The CDR3 is made up of 15 amino acids. The germline gives CDR1 DFQATT, CDR2 SNEGSKA (reference sequence). The DNA of the CDR3 is TGCAGCGTTCGTCCCAGGGGGATGTACACCGGGGAGCTGTTTTTT. This codes for CSVRPRGMYTGELFF.

V and J are TRBV12-3 or TRBV12-4 and TRBJ2-1; maybe TRBD1 (6 bases). The germline V and J ends were trimmed by 3 bases and 4 bases, with 13 bases remaining between them. The CDR3 loop spans 15 amino acids. The CDR3 reads CASSFYPGAYNEQFF. Here the CDR3 DNA reads TGTGCCAGCAGTTTTTATCCAGGGGCTTACAATGAGCAGTTCTTC.

The chain links TRBV20-1 to TRBJ2-7; 8 nucleotides match TRBD2. Germline V lookup: CDR1 DFQATT, CDR2 SNEGSKA (reference sequence). This CDR3 spans 15 amino acids. V shed 0 bases and J 5 bases; nucleotides not matched to a gene: 9. The CDR3, as DNA: TGCAGTGCTAGAGATCTCGGCGGGAGGAACGACGAGCAGTACTTC. Residues: CSARDLGGRNDEQYF.

There are a few counts of this clonotype. V and J are TRBV12-3 or TRBV12-4 and TRBJ2-5; D might be TRBD1 or TRBD2, each matching 5 bases. CDR3 size: 15 residues. Trimming left V 4 bases short and J 7 bases short, with 19 bases between. The CDR3 spells CASSYSGTSGSTQYF. The CDR3, as DNA: TGTGCCAGCAGTTATTCCGGGACGAGTGGCTCGACCCAGTACTTC.